This paragraph covers one TCR beta chain sequence. This entry belongs to a study of blood T cell repertoires in COVID-19. The protocol was immunoSEQ multiplex PCR, while the TCRdb copy is restricted to in-frame clones and leaves out a portion. This sample has hundreds of thousands of clones, with nearly 90% found just once. Trimming removed 2 bases from V and 3 bases from J; junction bases left unmatched: 4. The CDR3 runs 14 residues. Germline CDR1 and CDR2: SQVTM and ANQGSEA. The sequenced material came from peripheral blood. The chain combines TRBV29-1 with TRBJ1-2; 9 bases align to TRBD1. The sequence was collected from a woman aged 40 to 49 who had recovered from COVID-19. CDR3 in amino acids: CSVELQGADYGYTF. The CDR3, as DNA: TGCAGCGTTGAATTACAGGGGGCTGACTATGGCTACACCTTC.